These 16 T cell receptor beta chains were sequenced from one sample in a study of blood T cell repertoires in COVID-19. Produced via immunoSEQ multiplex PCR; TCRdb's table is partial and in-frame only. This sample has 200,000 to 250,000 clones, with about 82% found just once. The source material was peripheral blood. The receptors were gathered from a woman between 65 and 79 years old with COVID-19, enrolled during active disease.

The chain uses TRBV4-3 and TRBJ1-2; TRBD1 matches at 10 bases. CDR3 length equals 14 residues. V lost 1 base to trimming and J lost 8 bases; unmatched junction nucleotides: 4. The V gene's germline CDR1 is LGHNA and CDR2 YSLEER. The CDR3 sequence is CASSQVGTGVGYTF. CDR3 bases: TGCGCCAGCAGCCAAGTAGGGACAGGGGTCGGCTACACCTTC.

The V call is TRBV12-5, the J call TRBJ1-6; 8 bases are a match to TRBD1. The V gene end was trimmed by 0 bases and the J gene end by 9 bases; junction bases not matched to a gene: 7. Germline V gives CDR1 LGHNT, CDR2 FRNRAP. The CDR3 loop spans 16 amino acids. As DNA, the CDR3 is TGTGCTAGTGGTTTGGTATACGGACAGGGAGGTTCACCCCTCCACTTT. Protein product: CASGLVYGQGGSPLHF.

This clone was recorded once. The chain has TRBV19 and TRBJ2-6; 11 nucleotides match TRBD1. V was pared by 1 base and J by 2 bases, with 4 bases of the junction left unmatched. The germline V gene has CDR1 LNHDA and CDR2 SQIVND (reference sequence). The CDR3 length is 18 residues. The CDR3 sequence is CASSIGDRGKPGANVLTF. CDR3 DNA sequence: TGTGCCAGTAGTATAGGGGACAGGGGGAAGCCTGGGGCCAACGTCCTGACTTTC.

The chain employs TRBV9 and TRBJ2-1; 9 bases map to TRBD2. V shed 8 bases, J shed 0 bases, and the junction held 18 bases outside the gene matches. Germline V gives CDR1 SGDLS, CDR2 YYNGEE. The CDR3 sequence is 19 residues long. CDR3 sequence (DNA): TGTGCCAGTAGGCGGGGAGGGCTAGCGGGGCCGAGCTCCTACAATGAGCAGTTCTTC. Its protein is CASRRGGLAGPSSYNEQFF.

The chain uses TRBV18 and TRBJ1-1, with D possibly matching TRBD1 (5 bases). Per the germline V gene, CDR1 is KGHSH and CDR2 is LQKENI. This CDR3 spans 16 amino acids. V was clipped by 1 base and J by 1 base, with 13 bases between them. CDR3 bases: TGTGCCAGCTCACCACGGCAGGGTTCAGGGAACACTGAAGCTTTCTTT. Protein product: CASSPRQGSGNTEAFF.

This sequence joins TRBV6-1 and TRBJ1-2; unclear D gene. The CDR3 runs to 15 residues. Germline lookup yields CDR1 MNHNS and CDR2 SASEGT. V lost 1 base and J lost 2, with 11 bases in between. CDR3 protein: CASSEGGFLNYGYTF. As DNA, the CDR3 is TGTGCCAGCAGTGAAGGAGGCTTTTTGAACTATGGCTACACCTTC.

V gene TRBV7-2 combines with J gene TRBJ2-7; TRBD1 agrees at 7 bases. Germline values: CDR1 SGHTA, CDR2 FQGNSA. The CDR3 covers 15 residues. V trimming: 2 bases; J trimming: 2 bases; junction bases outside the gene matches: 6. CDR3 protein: CASSLSRTGAYEQYF. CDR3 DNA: TGTGCCAGCAGCTTATCCCGAACAGGGGCCTACGAGCAGTACTTC.

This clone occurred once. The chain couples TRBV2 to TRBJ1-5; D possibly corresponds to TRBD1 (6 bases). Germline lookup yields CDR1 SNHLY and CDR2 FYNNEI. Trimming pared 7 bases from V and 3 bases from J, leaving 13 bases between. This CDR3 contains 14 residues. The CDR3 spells CASTLDRNNQPQHF. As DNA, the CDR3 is TGTGCCAGCACTCTAGACAGGAACAATCAGCCCCAGCATTTT. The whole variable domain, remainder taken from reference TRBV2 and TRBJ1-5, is EPEVTQTPSHQVTQMGQEVILRCVPISNHLYFYWYRQILGQKVEFLVSFYNNEISEKSEIFDDQFSVERPDGSNFTLKIRSTKLEDSAMYFCASTLDRNNQPQHFGDGTRLSIL.

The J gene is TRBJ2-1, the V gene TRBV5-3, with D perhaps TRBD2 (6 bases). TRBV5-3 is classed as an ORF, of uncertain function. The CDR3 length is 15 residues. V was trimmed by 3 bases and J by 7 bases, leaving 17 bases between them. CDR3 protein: CARSSISGPGNEQFF. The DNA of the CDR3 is TGTGCCAGAAGCTCGATTAGCGGCCCGGGGAATGAGCAGTTCTTC.

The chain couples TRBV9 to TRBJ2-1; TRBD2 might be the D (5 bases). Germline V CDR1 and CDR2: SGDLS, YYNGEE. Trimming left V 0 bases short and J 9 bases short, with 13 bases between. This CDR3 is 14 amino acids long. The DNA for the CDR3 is TGTGCCAGCAGCGTAGGGCCGGGAATTGGTGAGCAGTTCTTC. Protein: CASSVGPGIGEQFF.

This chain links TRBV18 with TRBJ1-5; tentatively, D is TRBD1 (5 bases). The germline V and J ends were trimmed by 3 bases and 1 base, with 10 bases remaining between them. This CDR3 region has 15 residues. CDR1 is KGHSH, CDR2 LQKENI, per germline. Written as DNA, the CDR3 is TGTGCCAGCTCACCGATGACAGTGAGCAATCAGCCCCAGCATTTT. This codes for CASSPMTVSNQPQHF.

The CDR3 DNA sequence: TGTGCCAGCAGCCAGACAGTTCCCGGGGAGCTGTTTTTT. As protein: CASSQTVPGELFF. This chain connects TRBV3-1 (or the pseudogene TRBV3-2) to TRBJ2-2, with D tentatively TRBD1 (5 bases). V was shortened by 3 bases and J by 6 bases, with 8 bases between the two germline ends. Germline V gene sequence: CDR1 LGHDT, CDR2 YNNKEL (reference sequence). This CDR3 region has 13 residues.

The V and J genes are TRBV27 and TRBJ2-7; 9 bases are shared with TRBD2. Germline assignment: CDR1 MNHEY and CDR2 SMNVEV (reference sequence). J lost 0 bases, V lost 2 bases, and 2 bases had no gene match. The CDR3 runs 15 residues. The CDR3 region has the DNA TGTGCCAGCAGTTTAAGCGGGAGGAGCTCCTACGAGCAGTACTTC. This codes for CASSLSGRSSYEQYF.

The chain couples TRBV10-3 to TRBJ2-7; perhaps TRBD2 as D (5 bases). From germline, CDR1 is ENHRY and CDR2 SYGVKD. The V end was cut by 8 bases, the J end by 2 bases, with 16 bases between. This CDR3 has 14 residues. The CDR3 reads CAIGNGDLTYEQYF. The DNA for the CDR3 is TGTGCCATCGGGAACGGGGATTTGACCTACGAGCAGTACTTC.

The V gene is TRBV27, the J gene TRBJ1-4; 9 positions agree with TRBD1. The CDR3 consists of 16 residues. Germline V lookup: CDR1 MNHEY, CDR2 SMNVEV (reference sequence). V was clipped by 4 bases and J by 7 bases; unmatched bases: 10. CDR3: CASSSRMGDRAEKLFF. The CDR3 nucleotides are TGTGCCAGCAGTTCCAGAATGGGGGACAGGGCTGAAAAACTGTTTTTT.

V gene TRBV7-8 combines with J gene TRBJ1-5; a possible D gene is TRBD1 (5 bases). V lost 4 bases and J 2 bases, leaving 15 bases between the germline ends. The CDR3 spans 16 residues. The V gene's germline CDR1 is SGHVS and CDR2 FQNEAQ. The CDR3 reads CASSSVGGLGNQPQHF. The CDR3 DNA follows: TGTGCCAGCAGCTCAGTCGGGGGGTTGGGCAATCAGCCCCAGCATTTT.